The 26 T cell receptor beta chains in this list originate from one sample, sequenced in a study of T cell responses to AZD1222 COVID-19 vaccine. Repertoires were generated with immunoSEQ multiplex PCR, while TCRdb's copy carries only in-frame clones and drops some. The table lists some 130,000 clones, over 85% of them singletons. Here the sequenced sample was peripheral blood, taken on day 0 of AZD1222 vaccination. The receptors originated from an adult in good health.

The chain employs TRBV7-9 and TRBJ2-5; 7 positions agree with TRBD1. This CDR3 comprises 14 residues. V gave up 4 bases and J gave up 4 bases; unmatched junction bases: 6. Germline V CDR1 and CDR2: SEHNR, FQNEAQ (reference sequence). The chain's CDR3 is CASSSDRTGETQYF. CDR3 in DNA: TGTGCCAGCAGCTCGGACAGGACGGGAGAGACCCAGTACTTC. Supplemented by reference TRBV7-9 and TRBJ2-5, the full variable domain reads DTGVSQNPRHKITKRGQNVTFRCDPISEHNRLYWYRQTLGQGPEFLTYFQNEAQLEKSRLLSDRFSAERPKGSFSTLEIQRTEQGDSAMYLCASSSDRTGETQYFGPGTRLLVL.

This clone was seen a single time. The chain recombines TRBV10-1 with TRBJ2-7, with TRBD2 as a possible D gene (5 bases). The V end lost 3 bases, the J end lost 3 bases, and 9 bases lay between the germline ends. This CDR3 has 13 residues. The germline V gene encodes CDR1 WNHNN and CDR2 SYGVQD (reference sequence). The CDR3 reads CASSDLGSYEQYF. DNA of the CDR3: TGCGCCAGCAGTGATTTGGGGAGCTACGAGCAGTACTTC.

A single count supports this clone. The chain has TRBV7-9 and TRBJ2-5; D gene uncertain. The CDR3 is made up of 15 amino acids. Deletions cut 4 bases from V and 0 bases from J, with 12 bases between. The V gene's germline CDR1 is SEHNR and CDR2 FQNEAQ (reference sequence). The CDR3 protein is CASSSRIWDQETQYF. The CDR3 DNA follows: TGTGCCAGCAGCTCCCGTATATGGGACCAAGAGACCCAGTACTTC.

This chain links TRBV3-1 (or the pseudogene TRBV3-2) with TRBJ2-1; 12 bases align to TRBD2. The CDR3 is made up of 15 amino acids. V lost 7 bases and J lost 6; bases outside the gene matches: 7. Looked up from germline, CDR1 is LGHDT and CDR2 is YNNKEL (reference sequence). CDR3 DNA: TGTGCCAGCACCCTACTAGCGGGAGGTCGCAATGAGCAGTTCTTC. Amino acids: CASTLLAGGRNEQFF.

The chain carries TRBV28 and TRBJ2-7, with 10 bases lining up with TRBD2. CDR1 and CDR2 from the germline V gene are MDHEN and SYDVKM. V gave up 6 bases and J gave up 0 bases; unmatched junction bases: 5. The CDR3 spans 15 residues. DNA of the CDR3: TGTGCCAGCAGAAGGACTAGCGGACGCTCCTACGAGCAGTACTTC. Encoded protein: CASRRTSGRSYEQYF.

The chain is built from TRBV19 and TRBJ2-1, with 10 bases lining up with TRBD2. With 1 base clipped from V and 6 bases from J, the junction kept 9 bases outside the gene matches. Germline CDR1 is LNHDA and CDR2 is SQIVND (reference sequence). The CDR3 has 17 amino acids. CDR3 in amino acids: CASSIGPPGLAINEQFF. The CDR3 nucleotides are TGTGCCAGTAGTATAGGCCCCCCGGGACTAGCGATCAATGAGCAGTTCTTC.

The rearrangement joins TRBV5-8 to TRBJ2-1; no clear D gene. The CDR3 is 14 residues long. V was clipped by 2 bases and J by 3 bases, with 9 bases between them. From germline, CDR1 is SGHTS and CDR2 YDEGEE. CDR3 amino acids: CASSLRRVYNEQFF. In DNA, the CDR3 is TGTGCCAGCAGCTTAAGACGGGTCTACAATGAGCAGTTCTTC.

In DNA form, the CDR3 reads TGTGCCAGCAGTGAGGACGGGGGCAGTGGGGAGCTGTTTTTT. This gives the protein CASSEDGGSGELFF. The rearrangement joins TRBV6-4 to TRBJ2-2; D tentatively fits TRBD1 or TRBD2 (6 bases each). V lost 3 bases, J lost 8 bases, and 13 bases lay in between. The length of the CDR3 is 14 residues. CDR1 and CDR2 from the germline V gene are MRHNA and SNTAGT.

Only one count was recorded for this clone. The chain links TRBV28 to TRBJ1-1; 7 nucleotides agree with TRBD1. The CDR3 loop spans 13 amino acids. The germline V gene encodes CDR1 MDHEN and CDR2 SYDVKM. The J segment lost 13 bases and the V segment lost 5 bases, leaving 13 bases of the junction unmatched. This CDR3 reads CASSVPLNRGDFF. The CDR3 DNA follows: TGTGCCAGCAGTGTCCCGTTAAACAGGGGCGATTTCTTT.

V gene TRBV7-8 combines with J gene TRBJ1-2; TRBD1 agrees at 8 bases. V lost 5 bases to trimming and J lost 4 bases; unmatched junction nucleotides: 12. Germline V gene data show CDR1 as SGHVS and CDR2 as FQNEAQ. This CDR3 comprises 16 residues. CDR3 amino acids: CASSPEGQGSGYGYTF. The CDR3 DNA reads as TGTGCCAGCAGCCCAGAAGGACAGGGATCAGGCTATGGCTACACCTTC.

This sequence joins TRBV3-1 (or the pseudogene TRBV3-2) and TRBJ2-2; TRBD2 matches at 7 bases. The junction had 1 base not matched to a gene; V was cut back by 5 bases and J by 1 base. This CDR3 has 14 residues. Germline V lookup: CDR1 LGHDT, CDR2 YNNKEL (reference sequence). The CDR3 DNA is TGTGCCAGCAGCAAGCGGGAGAACACCGGGGAGCTGTTTTTT. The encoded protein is CASSKRENTGELFF.

CDR3 in DNA: TGTGCCAGTAGTAGATCGTCTCGGGGACGGAATAACTATGGCTACACCTTC. Amino acids: CASSRSSRGRNNYGYTF. The chain recombines TRBV19 with TRBJ1-2, with D perhaps TRBD1 (5 bases). V lost 4 bases and J lost 1, with 19 bases in between. The CDR3 totals 17 residues. Germline CDR1 reads LNHDA; CDR2 reads SQIVND (reference sequence).

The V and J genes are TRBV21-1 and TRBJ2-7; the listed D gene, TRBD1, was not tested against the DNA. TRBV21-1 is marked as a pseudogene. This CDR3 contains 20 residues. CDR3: CASSNQNRNSGPSRYYEQYF. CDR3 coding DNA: TGTGCCAGCAGCAATCAGAACAGGAACTCAGGACCGTCAAGGTACTACGAGCAGTACTTC.

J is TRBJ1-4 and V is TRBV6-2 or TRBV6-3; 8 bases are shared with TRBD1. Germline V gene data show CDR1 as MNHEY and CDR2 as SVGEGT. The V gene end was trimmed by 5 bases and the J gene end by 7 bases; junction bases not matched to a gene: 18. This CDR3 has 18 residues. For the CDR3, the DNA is TGTGCCAGCAGTAAACTCGGGACAGGACGCGGCAGGATTGAAAAACTGTTTTTT. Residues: CASSKLGTGRGRIEKLFF.

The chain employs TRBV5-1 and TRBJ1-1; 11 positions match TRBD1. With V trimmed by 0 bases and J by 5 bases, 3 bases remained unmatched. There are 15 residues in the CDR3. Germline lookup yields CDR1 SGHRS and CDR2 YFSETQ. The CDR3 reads CASSLAGQGATEAFF. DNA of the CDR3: TGCGCCAGCAGCTTGGCAGGACAGGGGGCAACTGAAGCTTTCTTT.

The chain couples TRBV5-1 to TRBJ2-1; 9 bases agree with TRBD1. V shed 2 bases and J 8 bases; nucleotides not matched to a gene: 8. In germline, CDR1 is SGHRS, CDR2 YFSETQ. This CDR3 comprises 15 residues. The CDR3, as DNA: TGCGCCAGCAGCTTCGGGGGGACAGGGAGAGATGAGCAGTTCTTC. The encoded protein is CASSFGGTGRDEQFF. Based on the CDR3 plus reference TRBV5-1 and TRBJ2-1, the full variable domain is KAGVTQTPRYLIKTRGQQVTLSCSPISGHRSVSWYQQTPGQGLQFLFEYFSETQRNKGNFPGRFSGRQFSNSRSEMNVSTLELGDSALYLCASSFGGTGRDEQFFGPGTRLTVL.

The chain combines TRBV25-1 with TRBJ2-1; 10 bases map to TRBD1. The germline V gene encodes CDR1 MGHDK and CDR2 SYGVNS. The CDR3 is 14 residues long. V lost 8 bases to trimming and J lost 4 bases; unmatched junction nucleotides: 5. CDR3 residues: CASGGTGEYNEQFF. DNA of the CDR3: TGTGCCAGCGGCGGGACAGGGGAATACAATGAGCAGTTCTTC.

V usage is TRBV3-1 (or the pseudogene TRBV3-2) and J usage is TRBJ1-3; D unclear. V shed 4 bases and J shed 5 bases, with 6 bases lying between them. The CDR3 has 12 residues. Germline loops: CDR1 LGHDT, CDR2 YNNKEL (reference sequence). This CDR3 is CASSPQRNTIYF. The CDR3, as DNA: TGTGCCAGCAGCCCACAAAGAAACACCATATATTTT.

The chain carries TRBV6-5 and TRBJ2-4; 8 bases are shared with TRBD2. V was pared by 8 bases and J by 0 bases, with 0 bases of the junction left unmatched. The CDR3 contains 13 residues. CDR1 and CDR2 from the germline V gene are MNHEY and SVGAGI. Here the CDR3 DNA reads TGTGCCAGCCGGGAGGGAGCCAAAAACATTCAGTACTTC. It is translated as CASREGAKNIQYF.

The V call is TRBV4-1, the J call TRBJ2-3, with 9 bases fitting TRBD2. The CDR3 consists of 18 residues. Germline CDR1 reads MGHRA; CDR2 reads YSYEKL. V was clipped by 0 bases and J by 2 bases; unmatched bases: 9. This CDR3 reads CASSQDRRLAGITDTQYF. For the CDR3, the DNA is TGCGCCAGCAGCCAAGATAGGAGGCTAGCGGGGATCACAGATACGCAGTATTTT.

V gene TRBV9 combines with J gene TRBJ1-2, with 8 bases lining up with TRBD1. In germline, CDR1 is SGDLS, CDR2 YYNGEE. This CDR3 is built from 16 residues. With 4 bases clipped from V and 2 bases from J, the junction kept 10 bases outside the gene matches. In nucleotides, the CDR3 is TGTGCCAGCAGCTTACCGAAGGGACAGGCCAACTATGGCTACACCTTC. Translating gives CASSLPKGQANYGYTF. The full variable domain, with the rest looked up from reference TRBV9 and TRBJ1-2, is DSGVTQTPKHLITATGQRVTLRCSPRSGDLSVYWYQQSLDQGLQFLIQYYNGEERAKGNILERFSAQQFPDLHSELNLSSLELGDSALYFCASSLPKGQANYGYTFGSGTRLTVV.

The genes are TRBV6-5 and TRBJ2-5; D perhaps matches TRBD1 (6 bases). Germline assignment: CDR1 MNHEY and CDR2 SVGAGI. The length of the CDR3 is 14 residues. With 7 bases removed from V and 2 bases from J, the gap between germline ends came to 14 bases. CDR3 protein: CASNGDILQETQYF. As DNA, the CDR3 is TGTGCCAGCAACGGGGACATCCTACAAGAGACCCAGTACTTC.

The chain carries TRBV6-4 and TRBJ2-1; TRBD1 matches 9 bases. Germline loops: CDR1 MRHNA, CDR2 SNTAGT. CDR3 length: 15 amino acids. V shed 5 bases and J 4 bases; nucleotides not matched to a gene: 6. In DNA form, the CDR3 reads TGTGCCAGCAGTCAACTCGGGACAGGGTACAATGAGCAGTTCTTC. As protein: CASSQLGTGYNEQFF.

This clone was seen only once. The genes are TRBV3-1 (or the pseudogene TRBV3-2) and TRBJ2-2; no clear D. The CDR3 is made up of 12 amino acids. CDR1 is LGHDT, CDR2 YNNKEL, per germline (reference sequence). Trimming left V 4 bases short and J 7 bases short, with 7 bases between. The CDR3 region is CASSLNDGELFF. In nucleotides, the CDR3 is TGTGCCAGCAGCCTAAATGACGGGGAGCTGTTTTTT.

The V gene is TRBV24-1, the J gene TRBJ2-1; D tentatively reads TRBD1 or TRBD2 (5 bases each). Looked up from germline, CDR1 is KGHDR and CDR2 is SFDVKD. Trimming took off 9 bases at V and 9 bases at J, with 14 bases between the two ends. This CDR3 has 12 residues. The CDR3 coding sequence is TGTGCCACCGGGAGTGGGGCAGGTGAGCAGTTCTTC. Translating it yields CATGSGAGEQFF.

The CDR3 DNA follows: TGTGCCAGCCTTCATAGGCCGCGTTCACTCCACTTT. Residues: CASLHRPRSLHF. The chain employs TRBV28 and TRBJ1-6; D is uncertain. With 8 bases removed from V and 16 bases from J, the gap between germline ends came to 18 bases. Germline V gives CDR1 MDHEN, CDR2 SYDVKM. The CDR3 contains 12 residues.